The 17 T cell receptor beta chains below come from one sample, sequenced in a study of glioma-infiltrating T cells. Amplification of TCR alpha and beta CDR3 regions from RNA used iRepertoire nested multiplex PCR. Each CDR3 protein gets one entry after TCRdb re-called the multiplex PCR reads with MiXCR. The table includes over 100,000 distinct CDR3 sequences, less than 30% detected once. Sample: glioma tissue, nonneoplastic brain tissue, or PBMCs (not recorded which). These receptors came from a human donor with low-grade glioma or glioblastoma, undergoing nonglioma brain surgery, or in good health (not recorded which).

This clonotype was seen repeatedly, ten times or more. The J gene is TRBJ1-1, the V gene TRBV20-1; D gene uncertain. The CDR3 is made up of 12 amino acids. Trimming took off 4 bases at V and 2 bases at J, with 8 bases between the two ends. The germline V gene has CDR1 DFQATT and CDR2 SNEGSKA (reference sequence). The CDR3 loop is CSANGGNTEAFF. DNA for the CDR3: TGCAGTGCTAATGGCGGAAACACTGAAGCTTTCTTT.

Points on this clonotype: The junction shows a germline mismatch at one end, possibly a read error. This rearrangement joins TRBV4-1 to TRBJ1-4; a weak D match, TRBD1 (6 bases). The CDR3 runs 16 residues. From germline, CDR1 is MGHRA and CDR2 YSYEKL. The chain's CDR3 is CASSHLVGGANKKLFF. CDR3 sequence (DNA): TGCGCCAGCAGCCACCTAGTCGGGGGGGCTAATAAAAAACTGTTTTTT.

Of note for this clonotype: No conserved phenylalanine or tryptophan ends this CDR3, so it is likely a read error. The chain couples TRBV6-1 to TRBJ2-1, with 7 bases identical to TRBD2. Unmatched junction bases numbered 10, after V lost 7 bases and J lost 7 bases. The CDR3 has 14 amino acids. Germline-derived CDR1 and CDR2 are MNHNS and SASEGT. This CDR3 is CASTLGTTTNEQFL. The DNA of the CDR3 is TGTGCCAGCACCCTTGGGACTACTACGAATGAGCAGTTCCTC.

In its sample, this clonotype was seen many times. The V gene is TRBV6-2 or TRBV6-3, the J gene TRBJ1-4; unclear D gene. The CDR3 extends over 12 amino acids. V was clipped by 6 bases and J by 7 bases, with 9 bases between them. CDR1 and CDR2 from the germline V gene are MNHEY and SVGEGT. CDR3 sequence (DNA): TGTGCCAGCAGCACCCGGGGTGAAAAACTGTTTTTT. Protein product: CASSTRGEKLFF.

A few counts support this clonotype. This rearrangement joins TRBV10-3 to TRBJ2-1; TRBD2 matches at 13 bases. V was clipped by 0 bases and J by 1 base; unmatched bases: 15. The CDR3 length is 22 residues. Per germline, CDR1 ENHRY and CDR2 SYGVKD. CDR3 in amino acids: CAISESGQPLAGGPRSYNEQFF. In DNA, the CDR3 is TGTGCCATCAGTGAGTCAGGACAGCCACTAGCGGGGGGGCCGCGGTCCTACAATGAGCAGTTCTTC.

In regard to this clonotype: Given a much more abundant clone one base away, this may be a read error. The chain uses TRBV19 and TRBJ2-3; D possibly corresponds to TRBD2 (6 bases). Per germline, CDR1 LNHDA and CDR2 SQIVND (reference sequence). The CDR3 totals 15 residues. The V gene lost 3 bases and the J gene lost 0 bases, with 10 bases spanning the gap. The CDR3 sequence: CASSMREASTDTQYF. The CDR3, as DNA: TGTGCCAGTAGTATGAGGGAGGCAAGCACAGATACGCAGTATTTT.

This clonotype was seen many times. The gene calls are TRBV20-1 and TRBJ2-1; 7 bases line up with TRBD1. After removal of 3 bases from V and 2 bases from J, the junction contained 4 bases not matched to a gene. There are 14 residues in the CDR3. Germline assignment: CDR1 DFQATT and CDR2 SNEGSKA (reference sequence). In DNA form, the CDR3 reads TGCAGTGCTAGCCCCCAGGGGGCCTACAATGAGCAGTTCTTC. Its translation: CSASPQGAYNEQFF.

There are many counts of this clonotype. One junction end does not reproduce the germline sequence, and a read error may be involved. The rearrangement uses TRBV12-3 or TRBV12-4 and TRBJ1-2; D is undetermined. CDR3 length: 11 residues. The CDR3 spells CASSLGYGYTF. CDR3 bases: TGTGCCAGCAGCTTAGGCTATGGCTACACCTTC.

Many counts were recorded for this clonotype. This chain joins TRBV30 and TRBJ1-1; D unclear. The V gene's germline CDR1 is GTSNPN and CDR2 SVGIG (reference sequence). V lost 2 bases and J 2 bases, leaving 9 bases between the germline ends. This CDR3 region has 13 residues. The CDR3 coding sequence is TGTGCCTGGAGTCGCAGCCGTAACACTGAAGCTTTCTTT. Its translation: CAWSRSRNTEAFF.

The chain couples TRBV18 to TRBJ1-1; no definite D call. Per the germline V gene, CDR1 is KGHSH and CDR2 is LQKENI. The CDR3 spans 13 residues. Trimming cost V 9 bases and J 1 base, with 12 bases left between them. The CDR3 region is CASAPSENTEAFF. CDR3 DNA: TGTGCCAGTGCACCATCAGAGAACACTGAAGCTTTCTTT.

This clonotype has ten or more counts. V is TRBV6-1 and J is TRBJ1-3; possibly TRBD1 for D (5 bases). Germline V gene sequence: CDR1 MNHNS, CDR2 SASEGT. The V end was cut by 6 bases, the J end by 0 bases, with 12 bases between. This CDR3 comprises 15 residues. CDR3 in DNA: TGTGCCAGCAGGCGAGACAGAAGCTCTGGAAACACCATATATTTT. This gives the protein CASRRDRSSGNTIYF.

This clonotype was observed at least ten times. The chain combines TRBV29-1 with TRBJ1-2, with TRBD1 as a possible D gene (6 bases). V was trimmed by 2 bases and J by 5 bases, leaving 12 bases between them. Germline CDR1 and CDR2: SQVTM and ANQGSEA. The CDR3 sequence is 13 residues long. CDR3 nucleotides: TGCAGCGTTGAAAGTAACAGGGTTTATGGCTACACCTTC. Translation: CSVESNRVYGYTF.

This clonotype was found many times. The V gene is TRBV7-9, the J gene TRBJ1-1; D unclear. CDR1 is SEHNR and CDR2 is FQNEAQ in the germline V gene (reference sequence). The CDR3 covers 14 residues. Trimming removed 1 base at V and 4 bases at J, with 10 bases between. This chain's CDR3 is CASSLDWEGTEAFF. In DNA, the CDR3 is TGTGCCAGCAGCTTAGACTGGGAAGGCACTGAAGCTTTCTTT. Complete variable domain (other parts from reference TRBV7-9 and TRBJ1-1): DTGVSQNPRHKITKRGQNVTFRCDPISEHNRLYWYRQTLGQGPEFLTYFQNEAQLEKSRLLSDRFSAERPKGSFSTLEIQRTEQGDSAMYLCASSLDWEGTEAFFGQGTRLTVV.

This clonotype was observed a handful of times. V gene TRBV12-5 combines with J gene TRBJ2-1; 10 bases are a match to TRBD1. The J segment lost 6 bases and the V segment lost 5 bases, leaving 13 bases of the junction unmatched. Germline CDR1 is LGHNT and CDR2 is FRNRAP. This CDR3 is built from 17 residues. The CDR3 bases are TGTGCTAGTGGTCTTACCCCGGGACAGGGGATTGGCAATGAGCAGTTCTTC. It codes for CASGLTPGQGIGNEQFF.

This clonotype was counted a few times. The CDR3 DNA sequence: TGCAGCGTTGAGGGTCCGGGGGGCGGCCCCTACAATGAGCAGTTCTTC. It is translated as CSVEGPGGGPYNEQFF. This chain uses TRBV29-1 with TRBJ2-1; a weak D match, TRBD2 (7 bases). CDR1 SQVTM and CDR2 ANQGSEA come from the germline V gene. V dropped 3 bases and J dropped 2 bases, with 17 bases sitting between them. The CDR3 extends over 16 amino acids.

There are a few counts of this clonotype. The V and J genes are TRBV9 and TRBJ1-1, with D maybe TRBD1 (6 bases). Trimming removed 3 bases from V and 2 bases from J, with 20 bases in between. The germline gives CDR1 SGDLS, CDR2 YYNGEE. This CDR3 is 17 amino acids long. CDR3 DNA: TGTGCCAGCAGCGCGCCCGGCTGGGACAATTCTAACACTGAAGCTTTCTTT. Amino acid sequence: CASSAPGWDNSNTEAFF.

This clonotype was seen repeatedly, ten times or more. This chain links TRBV28 with TRBJ1-3; the D is unclear. Germline lookup yields CDR1 MDHEN and CDR2 SYDVKM. The CDR3 is 11 amino acids. Deletions cut 6 bases from V and 4 bases from J, with 4 bases between. The CDR3 DNA is TGTGCCAGCAGAGCGGGAAACACCATATATTTT. It specifies CASRAGNTIYF.